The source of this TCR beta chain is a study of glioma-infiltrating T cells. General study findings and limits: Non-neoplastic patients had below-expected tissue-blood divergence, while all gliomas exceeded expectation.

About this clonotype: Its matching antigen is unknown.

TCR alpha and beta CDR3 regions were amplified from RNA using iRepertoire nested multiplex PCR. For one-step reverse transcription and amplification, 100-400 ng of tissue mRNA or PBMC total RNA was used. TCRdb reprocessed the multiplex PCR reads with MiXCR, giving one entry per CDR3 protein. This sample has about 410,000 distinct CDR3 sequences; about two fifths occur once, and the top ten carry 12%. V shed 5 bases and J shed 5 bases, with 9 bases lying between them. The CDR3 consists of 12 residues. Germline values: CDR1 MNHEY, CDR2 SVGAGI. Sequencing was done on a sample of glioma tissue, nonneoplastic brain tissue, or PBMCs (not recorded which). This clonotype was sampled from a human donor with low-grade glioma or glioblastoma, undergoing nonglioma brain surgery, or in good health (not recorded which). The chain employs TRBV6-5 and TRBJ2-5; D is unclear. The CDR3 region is CASSLRSETQYF. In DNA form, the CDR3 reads TGTGCCAGCAGTCTACGGTCGGAGACCCAGTACTTC.